The clone carrying this T cell receptor beta chain was observed a few times. These data belong to a study of identical twins. After template switching added a universal primer site, the resulting cDNA carried unique molecular identifiers. TCRdb recomputed calls from the 5' RACE reads with MiXCR, one row per CDR3 protein. In the table there are hundreds of thousands of distinct CDR3 sequences, over 8.5% of which are singletons. The same specimen was also included in a second study, on yellow fever vaccine responses in identical twins.

The sample was PBMCs. The clonotype was recovered from a woman between 18 and 30 years old in good health.

The DNA of the CDR3 is TGTGCCAGCAGCTACCGGGACAGGGCGGCAAAACTGTTTTTT. It is translated as CASSYRDRAAKLFF. The chain couples TRBV7-2 to TRBJ1-4, with TRBD1 matching over 9 bases. CDR1 is SGHTA and CDR2 is FQGNSA in the germline V gene. Trimming removed 4 bases from V and 10 bases from J; junction bases left unmatched: 7. The CDR3 length is 14 residues.